These 15 T cell receptor beta chains originate from one sample sequenced in a study of T cell responses to AZD1222 COVID-19 vaccine. TCRdb's copy holds only in-frame clones and misses some; the assay was immunoSEQ multiplex PCR. The sample lists over 110,000 clones; roughly nine tenths were seen once. The sequencing here drew on peripheral blood, taken 28 days after the second AZD1222 dose. These receptors all stem from an adult who received the AZD1222 COVID-19 vaccine.

The rearrangement uses TRBV30 and TRBJ2-1; 7 nucleotides agree with TRBD1. This CDR3 has 15 residues. From germline, CDR1 is GTSNPN and CDR2 SVGIG (reference sequence). The V segment lost 3 bases and the J segment 2 bases; nucleotides outside the gene matches: 7. CDR3 amino acids: CAWSPDRVAYNEQFF. CDR3 DNA sequence: TGTGCCTGGAGCCCCGACAGGGTCGCCTACAATGAGCAGTTCTTC.

The V gene is TRBV6-1, the J gene TRBJ2-2; no firm D call. The V end lost 0 bases, the J end lost 4 bases, and 9 bases lay between the germline ends. CDR1 is MNHNS, CDR2 SASEGT, per germline. The CDR3 loop spans 15 amino acids. The CDR3 DNA reads TGTGCCAGCAGTGAAGCGGTCAAACGCACCGGGGAGCTGTTTTTT. It codes for CASSEAVKRTGELFF.

The V call is TRBV29-1, the J call TRBJ2-7; 7 positions agree with TRBD2. The CDR3 extends over 13 amino acids. Germline assignment: CDR1 SQVTM and CDR2 ANQGSEA. V shed 6 bases and J 6 bases; nucleotides not matched to a gene: 11. The CDR3 nucleotides read TGCAGCGTGACGGGAGGAACAGGCGTCGAGCAGTACTTC. Its translation is CSVTGGTGVEQYF.

This clone was seen only once. V gene TRBV6-5 combines with J gene TRBJ2-3, with D possibly being TRBD2 (7 bases). CDR1 and CDR2 (germline): MNHEY, SVGAGI. This CDR3 has 14 residues. V lost 6 bases and J lost 2, with 12 bases in between. The CDR3 loop is CASSPGGFTDTQYF. CDR3 nucleotide sequence: TGTGCCAGCAGCCCGGGGGGCTTCACAGATACGCAGTATTTT.

This sequence joins TRBV27 and TRBJ2-1, with TRBD2 identical over 10 bases. The trim removed 6 bases at V and 0 bases at J, leaving 14 bases unmatched. Germline CDR1 and CDR2: MNHEY and SMNVEV (reference sequence). The CDR3 sequence is 19 residues long. CDR3 nucleotide sequence: TGTGCCAGCAGGCTTCTAGCGGGGGCCTCGGGGAGCTCCTACAATGAGCAGTTCTTC. Its translation: CASRLLAGASGSSYNEQFF.

This clone showed up just once. The CDR3, as DNA: TGTGCCAGCAGCACCGGGACAGCAGCCACCGGGGAGCTGTTTTTT. Protein product: CASSTGTAATGELFF. The chain is built from TRBV6-6 and TRBJ2-2; 7 nucleotides agree with TRBD1. The CDR3 extends over 15 amino acids. V gave up 6 bases and J gave up 4 bases; unmatched junction bases: 8. Germline-derived CDR1 and CDR2 are MNHNY and SVGAGI (reference sequence).

This chain connects TRBV5-4 to TRBJ1-4; weak D call: TRBD1 (5 bases). CDR1 SGHNT and CDR2 YYREEE come from the germline V gene (reference sequence). Trimming pared 1 base from V and 7 bases from J, leaving 14 bases between. This CDR3 comprises 15 residues. The CDR3 coding sequence is TGTGCCAGCAGCTTGAAGGGGAGCGAGGGTGAAAAACTGTTTTTT. Protein: CASSLKGSEGEKLFF.

J is TRBJ1-4 and V is TRBV5-1; TRBD1 matches 7 bases. In germline, CDR1 is SGHRS, CDR2 YFSETQ. The V and J ends lost 4 bases and 6 bases, in that order; junction bases with no gene match: 9. The CDR3 is 15 residues long. The DNA for the CDR3 is TGCGCCAGCAGCGCCCAGGGGGTCAGAGATGAAAAACTGTTTTTT. Amino acid sequence: CASSAQGVRDEKLFF.

The CDR3 reads CASSPYAASPGQGFATNEKLFF. CDR3 DNA sequence: TGTGCCAGCAGTCCATACGCCGCCTCTCCGGGACAAGGTTTTGCAACTAATGAAAAACTGTTTTTT. The chain joins TRBV28 to TRBJ1-4; perhaps TRBD1 as D (6 bases). V lost 5 bases and J lost 0, with 31 bases in between. This CDR3 has 22 residues. In germline, CDR1 is MDHEN, CDR2 SYDVKM. Supplemented by reference TRBV28 and TRBJ1-4, the full variable domain reads DVKVTQSSRYLVKRTGEKVFLECVQDMDHENMFWYRQDPGLGLRLIYFSYDVKMKEKGDIPEGYSVSREKKERFSLILESASTNQTSMYLCASSPYAASPGQGFATNEKLFFGSGTQLSVL.

The chain combines TRBV28 with TRBJ1-5; 7 bases are a match to TRBD1. The CDR3 extends over 15 amino acids. V shed 6 bases and J 7 bases; nucleotides not matched to a gene: 12. Germline values: CDR1 MDHEN, CDR2 SYDVKM. CDR3 in DNA: TGTGCCAGCAGCCACGGGACAGCTGCCCGACAGCCCCAGCATTTT. Protein product: CASSHGTAARQPQHF. Full variable domain (missing parts from reference TRBV28 and TRBJ1-5): DVKVTQSSRYLVKRTGEKVFLECVQDMDHENMFWYRQDPGLGLRLIYFSYDVKMKEKGDIPEGYSVSREKKERFSLILESASTNQTSMYLCASSHGTAARQPQHFGDGTRLSIL.

The chain is built from TRBV5-5 and TRBJ1-3, with TRBD1 as a possible D gene (6 bases). Germline assignment: CDR1 SGHKS and CDR2 YYEKEE (reference sequence). V lost 5 bases, J lost 0 bases, and 21 bases lay in between. There are 18 residues in the CDR3. The CDR3 protein is CASSLGFNRASSGNTIYF. In nucleotides, the CDR3 is TGTGCCAGCAGTCTGGGCTTTAACAGGGCTAGCTCTGGAAACACCATATATTTT.

This chain connects TRBV7-9 to TRBJ1-1; TRBD1 is a possible D gene (5 bases). This CDR3 comprises 15 residues. With 1 base removed from V and 4 bases from J, the gap between germline ends came to 13 bases. Per the germline V gene, CDR1 is SEHNR and CDR2 is FQNEAQ (reference sequence). As DNA, the CDR3 is TGTGCCAGCAGCTTAGACGGGACGGGGGGCACTGAAGCTTTCTTT. This gives the protein CASSLDGTGGTEAFF.

The V and J genes are TRBV7-2 and TRBJ1-2; D is uncertain. The germline CDR1 and CDR2 sequences are SGHTA and FQGNSA. The CDR3 extends over 13 amino acids. The V end was cut by 7 bases, the J end by 4 bases, with 13 bases between. The CDR3 nucleotides are TGTGCCAGCACCATGCTGGGAGGCTATGGCTACACCTTC. Encoded protein: CASTMLGGYGYTF.

The chain employs TRBV6-5 and TRBJ1-1; 7 positions agree with TRBD1. V dropped 5 bases and J dropped 1; count of bases not matched to a gene: 7. The length of the CDR3 is 15 residues. Germline CDR1 reads MNHEY; CDR2 reads SVGAGI. CDR3 bases: TGTGCCAGCAGTCACCAGACAGGGAAGAACACTGAAGCTTTCTTT. Its protein product is CASSHQTGKNTEAFF.

The rearrangement joins TRBV28 to TRBJ1-1; TRBD1 matches 7 bases. The CDR3 runs 14 residues. The V and J ends lost 4 bases and 6 bases, in that order; junction bases with no gene match: 8. CDR1 is MDHEN, CDR2 SYDVKM, per germline. The CDR3 reads CASSSGRGGAEAFF. CDR3 nucleotide sequence: TGTGCCAGCAGTTCGGGCAGGGGGGGTGCTGAAGCTTTCTTT.